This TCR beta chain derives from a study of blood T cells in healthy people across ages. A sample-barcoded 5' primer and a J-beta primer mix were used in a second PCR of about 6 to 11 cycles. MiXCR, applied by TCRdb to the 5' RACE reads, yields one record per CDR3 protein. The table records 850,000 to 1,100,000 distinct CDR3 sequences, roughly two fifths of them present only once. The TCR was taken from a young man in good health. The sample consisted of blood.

Here the CDR3 reads CASSIEETMNTEAFF. In DNA, the CDR3 is TGTGCCAGTAGTATAGAGGAGACAATGAACACTGAAGCTTTCTTT. This chain connects TRBV19 to TRBJ1-1; no reliable D call. Trimming took off 0 bases at V and 0 bases at J, with 8 bases between the two ends. The CDR3 has 15 amino acids. The germline gives CDR1 LNHDA, CDR2 SQIVND (reference sequence).